A selection of T cell receptor beta chains follows, all from one sample in a study of T-cell reconstitution after alpha-beta-depleted transplantation in children. TCRdb independently ran MiXCR on the PCR reads; one entry per CDR3 protein. This table has 550,000 to 600,000 distinct CDR3 sequences, 23% appearing once. The source material was PBMCs, mostly from graft donor cells, sampled 360 days after TCRalphabeta/CD19-depleted stem cell transplant. The receptors come from a boy less than two years old who had a stem cell transplant for acute myeloid leukemia, so the T cells may come from the graft donor. CDR3s include the opening cysteine and the closing phenylalanine or tryptophan. The order of the fields is V gene, clone size, J gene, D gene, CDR3 protein, CDR3 DNA. A D gene is named only where the DNA matches it firmly. Expanded clones are given a class, and other clones once, few, many or no size at all.

TRBV12-3/TRBV12-4	NA	TRBJ2-1	NA	CASSFGGWRVNEQFF	TGTGCCAGCAGTTTCGGTGGGTGGCGGGTCAATGAGCAGTTCTTC
TRBV10-3	many	TRBJ2-3	TRBD2	CAISGQGLAGSPFTDTQYF	TGTGCCATCAGCGGACAGGGACTAGCGGGGAGCCCCTTCACAGATACGCAGTATTTT
TRBV20-1	few	TRBJ2-2	NA	CSANPGEDTGELFF	TGCAGTGCTAACCCAGGGGAGGACACCGGGGAGCTGTTTTTT
TRBV20-1	few	TRBJ1-5	NA	CSASFEYSNQPQHF	TGCAGTGCTAGCTTTGAGTATAGCAATCAGCCCCAGCATTTT
TRBV3-1	NA	TRBJ1-5	NA	CASSQGDASRPQHF	TGTGCCAGCAGCCAAGGGGACGCCTCACGGCCCCAGCATTTT
TRBV7-2	NA	TRBJ2-3	NA	CASTSGGRVDTQYF	TGTGCCAGCACCTCCGGGGGGCGCGTAGATACGCAGTATTTT
TRBV18	few	TRBJ1-6	TRBD1	CACRGDNSPLHF	TGTGCCTGCAGGGGGGATAATTCACCCCTCCACTTT
TRBV7-8	NA	TRBJ2-3	NA	CASSLMQILTSTDTQYF	TGTGCCAGCAGCTTAATGCAGATACTGACTAGCACAGATACGCAGTATTTT
TRBV20-1	NA	TRBJ2-5	TRBD2	CSARWGLAGQETQYF	TGCAGTGCTAGATGGGGACTAGCGGGCCAAGAGACCCAGTACTTC
TRBV12-3/TRBV12-4	NA	TRBJ2-2	NA	CASSLGVAGELFF	TGTGCCAGCAGTTTAGGAGTTGCCGGGGAGCTGTTTTTT
TRBV24-1	many	TRBJ2-1	NA	CATSDLAVGGGPSSYNEQFF	TGTGCCACCAGTGATTTGGCTGTTGGTGGCGGACCGAGCTCCTACAATGAGCAGTTCTTC
TRBV11-3	few	TRBJ2-7	TRBD1	CASSLDGDSLYEQYF	TGTGCCAGCAGCTTAGATGGGGACAGCCTCTACGAGCAGTACTTC
TRBV27	NA	TRBJ2-5	NA	CASKSGPETQYF	TGTGCCAGCAAATCGGGGCCTGAGACCCAGTACTTC
TRBV7-6	NA	TRBJ2-6	TRBD1	CASSLSQGSLSGANVLTF	TGTGCCAGCAGCTTATCACAGGGGAGTTTGTCTGGGGCCAACGTCCTGACTTTC
TRBV18	NA	TRBJ1-2	NA	CASSPEGGIYGYTF	TGTGCCAGCTCACCGGAGGGGGGCATTTATGGCTACACCTTC
TRBV24-1	many	TRBJ2-2	NA	CATSEGGTGELFF	TGTGCCACCAGTGAAGGGGGGACCGGGGAGCTGTTTTTT
TRBV19	NA	TRBJ2-5	NA	CASSSPNGETQYF	TGTGCCAGTAGTAGTCCTAATGGGGAGACCCAGTACTTC